One sample yielded the 4 T cell receptor beta chains listed below, sequenced in a study of spatial heterogeneity in lung cancer. The study's findings and limits: Within tumors, counts of expanded alpha and beta TCRs tracked tumor mutation counts.

TCRdb itself ran the 5' RACE reads through MiXCR, one entry per CDR3 protein. The sample carries 6,000 or so distinct CDR3 sequences, 6.5% to 8% recorded once. No antigen has been identified for these receptors. Time point specified: sample taken at primary tumor resection. This specimen consisted of lung tumor tissue, obtained at surgery. The receptors derive from a male donor with early-stage non-small cell lung cancer.

This clonotype was found many times. This sequence joins TRBV7-9 and TRBJ1-3; D might be TRBD1 (6 bases). Deletions cut 5 bases from V and 0 bases from J, with 17 bases between. The CDR3 loop spans 17 amino acids. The V gene's germline CDR1 is SEHNR and CDR2 FQNEAQ (reference sequence). CDR3 amino acids: CASSPRSDSRSGNTIYF. CDR3 coding DNA: TGTGCCAGCAGCCCGAGATCGGACAGCCGCTCTGGAAACACCATATATTTT.

This clonotype was seen at least ten times. The V gene is TRBV7-9, the J gene TRBJ1-3, with D possibly being TRBD1 (5 bases). The germline V gene encodes CDR1 SEHNR and CDR2 FQNEAQ (reference sequence). This CDR3 is built from 16 residues. V lost 5 bases and J 0 bases, leaving 14 bases between the germline ends. The CDR3 bases are TGTGCCAGCAGCCCACGGGACGTAGCCTCTGGAAACACCATATATTTT. It encodes CASSPRDVASGNTIYF.

This clonotype counts as medium-sized (0.01 to 0.1%). The chain has TRBV25-1 and TRBJ2-7; D is perhaps TRBD1 or TRBD2 (6 bases each). Germline lookup yields CDR1 MGHDK and CDR2 SYGVNS. This CDR3 contains 16 residues. V was shortened by 3 bases and J by 3 bases, with 18 bases between the two germline ends. In DNA, the CDR3 is TGTGCCAGCAGTGACCCGGGACACCTGGAGGGCTACGAGCAGTACTTC. Amino acids: CASSDPGHLEGYEQYF.

This clonotype was detected ten times or more. This chain links TRBV20-1 with TRBJ1-3; D gene uncertain. Germline V gene lookup returns CDR1 DFQATT and CDR2 SNEGSKA (reference sequence). Trimming left V 5 bases short and J 0 bases short, with 8 bases between. This CDR3 contains 13 residues. CDR3 amino acids: CSAVKSSGNTIYF. For the CDR3, the DNA is TGCAGTGCTGTGAAGAGCTCTGGAAACACCATATATTTT.